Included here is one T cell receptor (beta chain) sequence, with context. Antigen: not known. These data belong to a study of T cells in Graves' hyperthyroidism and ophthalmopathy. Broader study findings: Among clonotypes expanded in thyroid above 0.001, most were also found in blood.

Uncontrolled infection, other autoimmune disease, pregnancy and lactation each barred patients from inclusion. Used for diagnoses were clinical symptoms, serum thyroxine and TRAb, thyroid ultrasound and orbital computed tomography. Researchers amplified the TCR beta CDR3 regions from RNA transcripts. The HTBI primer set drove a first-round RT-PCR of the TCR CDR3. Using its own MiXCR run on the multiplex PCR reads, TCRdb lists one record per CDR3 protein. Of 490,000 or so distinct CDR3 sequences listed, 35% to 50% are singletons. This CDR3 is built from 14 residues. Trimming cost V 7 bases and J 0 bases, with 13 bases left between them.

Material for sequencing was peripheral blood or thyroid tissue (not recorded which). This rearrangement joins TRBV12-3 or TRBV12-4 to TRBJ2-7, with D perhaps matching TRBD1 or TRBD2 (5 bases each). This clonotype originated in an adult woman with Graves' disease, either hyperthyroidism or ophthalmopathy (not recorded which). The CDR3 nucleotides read TGTGCCAGCACCCCACGAGGGGTCTCCTACGAGCAGTACTTC. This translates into CASTPRGVSYEQYF.